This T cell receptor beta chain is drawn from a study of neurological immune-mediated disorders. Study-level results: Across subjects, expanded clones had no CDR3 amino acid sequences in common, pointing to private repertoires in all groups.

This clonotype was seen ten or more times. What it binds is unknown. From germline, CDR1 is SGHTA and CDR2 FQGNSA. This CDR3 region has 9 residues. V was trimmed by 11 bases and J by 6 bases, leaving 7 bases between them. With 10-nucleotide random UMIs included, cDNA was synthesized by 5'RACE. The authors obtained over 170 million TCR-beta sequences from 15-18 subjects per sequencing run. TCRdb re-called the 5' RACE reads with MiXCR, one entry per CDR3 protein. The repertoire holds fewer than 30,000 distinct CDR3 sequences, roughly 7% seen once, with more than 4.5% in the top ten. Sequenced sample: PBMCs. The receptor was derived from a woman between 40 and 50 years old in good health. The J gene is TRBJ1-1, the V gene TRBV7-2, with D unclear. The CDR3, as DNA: TGTGCCGTTGGGGCTGAAGCTTTCTTT. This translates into CAVGAEAFF.